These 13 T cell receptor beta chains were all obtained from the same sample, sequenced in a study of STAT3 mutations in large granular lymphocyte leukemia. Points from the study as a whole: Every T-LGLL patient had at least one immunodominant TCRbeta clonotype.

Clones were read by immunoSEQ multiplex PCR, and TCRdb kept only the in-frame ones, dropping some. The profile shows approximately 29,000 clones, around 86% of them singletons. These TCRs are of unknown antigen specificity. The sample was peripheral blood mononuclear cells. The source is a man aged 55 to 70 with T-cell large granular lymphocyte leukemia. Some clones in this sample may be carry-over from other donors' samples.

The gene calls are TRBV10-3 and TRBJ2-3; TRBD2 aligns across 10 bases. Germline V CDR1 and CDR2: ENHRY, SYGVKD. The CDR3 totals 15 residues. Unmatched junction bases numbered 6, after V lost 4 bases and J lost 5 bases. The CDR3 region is CAISGLAGVGDTQYF. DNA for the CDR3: TGTGCCATCAGTGGGCTAGCGGGAGTGGGAGATACGCAGTATTTT.

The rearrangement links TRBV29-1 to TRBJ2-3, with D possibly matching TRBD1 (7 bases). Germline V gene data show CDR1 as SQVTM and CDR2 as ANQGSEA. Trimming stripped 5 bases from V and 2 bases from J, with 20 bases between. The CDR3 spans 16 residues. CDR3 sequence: CSVPRAAGGFTDTQYF. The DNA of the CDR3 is TGCAGCGTTCCCAGGGCGGCAGGGGGGTTCACAGATACGCAGTATTTT.

CDR3 amino acids: CASRAESSYNEQFF. In nucleotides, the CDR3 is TGTGCCAGCAGGGCAGAGTCTTCCTACAATGAGCAGTTCTTC. The gene calls are TRBV27 and TRBJ2-1; no clear D. Per the germline V gene, CDR1 is MNHEY and CDR2 is SMNVEV (reference sequence). The ends were cut back, 6 bases at V and 1 base at J, with 10 bases in the middle. The CDR3 covers 14 residues.

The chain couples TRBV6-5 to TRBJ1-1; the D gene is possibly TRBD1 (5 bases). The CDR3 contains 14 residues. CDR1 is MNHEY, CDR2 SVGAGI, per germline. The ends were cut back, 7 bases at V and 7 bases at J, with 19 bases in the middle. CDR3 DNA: TGTGCCAGCACGGATCCCGGGGGGGGTAGTGAAGCTTTCTTT. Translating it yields CASTDPGGGSEAFF.

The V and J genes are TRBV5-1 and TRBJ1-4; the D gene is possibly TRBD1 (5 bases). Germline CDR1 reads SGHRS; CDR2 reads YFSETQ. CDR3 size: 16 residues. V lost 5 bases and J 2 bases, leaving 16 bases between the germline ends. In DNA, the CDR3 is TGCGCCAGCAGGGACCTCGGGGCCGGGACTAATGAAAAACTGTTTTTT. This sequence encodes CASRDLGAGTNEKLFF.

The CDR3 loop reads CASSNSAGHTDTQYF. The CDR3 DNA is TGTGCCAGCAGTAACAGTGCGGGGCACACAGATACGCAGTATTTT. The rearrangement links TRBV5-4 to TRBJ2-3; tentatively, D is TRBD2 (6 bases). This CDR3 comprises 15 residues. V was clipped by 5 bases and J by 2 bases, with 15 bases between them. Looked up from germline, CDR1 is SGHNT and CDR2 is YYREEE (reference sequence).

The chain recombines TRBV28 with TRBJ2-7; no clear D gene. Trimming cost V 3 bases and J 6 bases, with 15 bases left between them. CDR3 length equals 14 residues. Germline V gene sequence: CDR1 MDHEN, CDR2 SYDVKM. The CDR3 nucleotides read TGTGCCAGCAGTTTCGGAAAAGCCCTTGGCGAGCAGTACTTC. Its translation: CASSFGKALGEQYF.

The CDR3 reads CASSLEGQGVADTQYF. CDR3 in DNA: TGCGCCAGCAGCTTGGAGGGACAGGGGGTTGCAGATACGCAGTATTTT. The V and J genes are TRBV5-1 and TRBJ2-3; TRBD1 matches 11 bases. The germline gives CDR1 SGHRS, CDR2 YFSETQ. CDR3 length: 16 residues. J was trimmed by 4 bases and V by 0 bases; bases with no gene match: 4.

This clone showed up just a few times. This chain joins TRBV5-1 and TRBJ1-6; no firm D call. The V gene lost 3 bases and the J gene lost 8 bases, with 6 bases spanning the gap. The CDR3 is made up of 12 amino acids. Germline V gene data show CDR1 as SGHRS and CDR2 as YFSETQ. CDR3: CASSYTDSPLHF. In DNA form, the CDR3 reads TGCGCCAGCAGCTACACAGATTCACCCCTCCACTTT.

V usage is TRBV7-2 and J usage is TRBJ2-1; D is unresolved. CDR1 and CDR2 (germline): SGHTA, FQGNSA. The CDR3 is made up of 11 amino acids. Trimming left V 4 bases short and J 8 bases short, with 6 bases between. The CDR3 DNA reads TGTGCCAGCAGCTCCCTTGATGAGCAGTTCTTC. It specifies CASSSLDEQFF. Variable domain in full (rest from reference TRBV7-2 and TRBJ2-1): GAGVSQSPSNKVTEKGKDVELRCDPISGHTALYWYRQSLGQGLEFLIYFQGNSAPDKSGLPSDRFSAERTGGSVSTLTIQRTQQEDSAVYLCASSSLDEQFFGPGTRLTVL.

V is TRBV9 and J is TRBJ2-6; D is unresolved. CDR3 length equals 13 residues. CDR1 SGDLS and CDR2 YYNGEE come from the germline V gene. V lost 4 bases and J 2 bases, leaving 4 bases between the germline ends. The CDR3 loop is CASSNAGANVLTF. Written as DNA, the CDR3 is TGTGCCAGCAGCAATGCTGGGGCCAACGTCCTGACTTTC.

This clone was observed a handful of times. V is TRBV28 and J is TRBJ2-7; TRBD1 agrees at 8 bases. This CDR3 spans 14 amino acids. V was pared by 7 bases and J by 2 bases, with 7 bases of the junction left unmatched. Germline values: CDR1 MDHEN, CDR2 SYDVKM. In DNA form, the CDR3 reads TGTGCCAGCACCAGGGGACAGGCGCCCTACGAGCAGTACTTC. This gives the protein CASTRGQAPYEQYF.

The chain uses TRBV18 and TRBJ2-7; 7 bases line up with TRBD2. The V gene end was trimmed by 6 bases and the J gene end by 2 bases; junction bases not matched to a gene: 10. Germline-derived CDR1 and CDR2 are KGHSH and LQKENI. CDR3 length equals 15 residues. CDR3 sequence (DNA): TGTGCCAGCTCGCTAGAAGGGACTAAACCCTACGAGCAGTACTTC. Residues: CASSLEGTKPYEQYF.